These 15 T cell receptor beta chains were sequenced from one sample in a study of CD8 T cells in ankylosing spondylitis. The study's findings and limits: Characteristic of ankylosing spondylitis blood, it appeared, was a TCR beta motif comprising 7 to 9 highly homologous variants.

For these TCRs, the target antigens are not known. TCRdb re-analysed the 5' RACE reads in MiXCR, keeping a single row per CDR3 protein. In the table there are fewer than 500,000 distinct CDR3 sequences, roughly a quarter of which are singletons. Source material: blood, either unsorted or a sorted T cell fraction (not recorded which). The receptors were gathered from a male donor with ankylosing spondylitis.

This clonotype was seen more than once but under ten times. This chain uses TRBV20-1 with TRBJ1-5; TRBD1 agrees at 7 bases. Unmatched junction bases numbered 5, after V lost 6 bases and J lost 3 bases. Germline V gene data show CDR1 as DFQATT and CDR2 as SNEGSKA (reference sequence). This CDR3 region has 13 residues. In DNA form, the CDR3 reads TGCAGTGCCGTGCAGGGGGACAATCAGCCCCAGCATTTT. As protein: CSAVQGDNQPQHF.

This clonotype appeared a few times. This chain uses TRBV5-6 with TRBJ1-1; no clear D gene. The germline CDR1 and CDR2 sequences are SGHDT and YYEEEE. Trimming left V 0 bases short and J 6 bases short, with 9 bases between. The CDR3 contains 13 residues. In nucleotides, the CDR3 is TGTGCCAGCAGCTTGGGGGGAAGGGCTGAAGCTTTCTTT. Amino acids: CASSLGGRAEAFF.

CDR3 sequence: CASSDGDGSNQPQHF. The DNA for the CDR3 is TGTGCCAGCAGCGATGGGGACGGCAGCAATCAGCCCCAGCATTTT. The V and J genes are TRBV7-8 and TRBJ1-5; perhaps TRBD1 as D (5 bases). CDR3 length equals 15 residues. CDR1 is SGHVS, CDR2 FQNEAQ, per germline. With 5 bases removed from V and 1 base from J, the gap between germline ends came to 12 bases. The variable domain in full, completed from reference TRBV7-8 and TRBJ1-5, reads GAGVSQSPRYKVAKRGQDVALRCDPISGHVSLFWYQQALGQGPEFLTYFQNEAQLDKSGLPSDRFFAERPEGSVSTLKIQRTQQEDSAVYLCASSDGDGSNQPQHFGDGTRLSIL.

This clonotype was observed a few times. This chain's CDR3 is CASKKGSTTREYGYTF. Here the CDR3 DNA reads TGTGCCAGCAAGAAAGGATCGACGACGAGGGAATATGGCTACACCTTC. The chain carries TRBV6-1 and TRBJ1-2; D gene uncertain. Germline V gives CDR1 MNHNS, CDR2 SASEGT. V was pared by 7 bases and J by 5 bases, with 23 bases between. This CDR3 is 16 amino acids long.

This clonotype has only a few counts. V and J are TRBV24-1 and TRBJ2-5, with TRBD1 as a possible D gene (6 bases). V shed 4 bases and J shed 4 bases, with 12 bases lying between them. This CDR3 spans 14 amino acids. CDR1 and CDR2 (germline): KGHDR, SFDVKD. CDR3 in amino acids: CATSDPRGPETQYF. DNA of the CDR3: TGTGCCACCAGTGACCCCAGGGGACCAGAGACCCAGTACTTC.

The V and J genes are TRBV9 and TRBJ2-1; the match to TRBD2 covers 13 bases. The CDR3 runs to 20 residues. With 3 bases clipped from V and 4 bases from J, the junction kept 16 bases outside the gene matches. Per germline, CDR1 SGDLS and CDR2 YYNGEE. The CDR3: CASSATGTSGIGVGYNEQFF. CDR3 bases: TGTGCCAGCAGCGCCACCGGGACTAGCGGGATCGGGGTGGGGTACAATGAGCAGTTCTTC. The full variable domain, rest sourced from reference TRBV9 and TRBJ2-1, is DSGVTQTPKHLITATGQRVTLRCSPRSGDLSVYWYQQSLDQGLQFLIQYYNGEERAKGNILERFSAQQFPDLHSELNLSSLELGDSALYFCASSATGTSGIGVGYNEQFFGPGTRLTVL.

This clonotype was detected only a few times. V gene TRBV4-1 combines with J gene TRBJ1-5; TRBD1 is a possible D gene (5 bases). Deletions cut 0 bases from V and 7 bases from J, with 13 bases between. This CDR3 contains 15 residues. Per germline, CDR1 MGHRA and CDR2 YSYEKL. The CDR3 region is CASSQDSRVRQPQHF. CDR3 in DNA: TGCGCCAGCAGCCAAGATAGCAGGGTCCGACAGCCCCAGCATTTT.

This clonotype was counted only a few times. CDR3 residues: CSAREPNSYEQYV. DNA of the CDR3: TGCAGTGCCCGCGAACCGAACTCCTACGAGCAGTACGTC. J is TRBJ2-7 and V is TRBV20-1; D remains unclear. Germline CDR1 DFQATT, CDR2 SNEGSKA (reference sequence). The CDR3 covers 13 residues. V lost 6 bases and J lost 0, with 12 bases in between.

This clonotype appeared a single time. The chain recombines TRBV4-2 with TRBJ1-6, with D hard to call. V lost 1 base and J 8 bases, leaving 12 bases between the germline ends. From germline, CDR1 is LGHNA and CDR2 YNFKEQ. This CDR3 comprises 15 residues. Here the CDR3 DNA reads TGTGCCAGCAGCCAAGTGCGGCAAGCCGATTCACCCCTCCACTTT. Translated, it gives CASSQVRQADSPLHF.

A few counts support this clonotype. The V gene is TRBV5-1, the J gene TRBJ2-5; D may be TRBD2 (7 bases). Trimming pared 4 bases from V and 2 bases from J, leaving 12 bases between. CDR1 and CDR2 (germline): SGHRS, YFSETQ. The CDR3 runs 14 residues. The CDR3 here is CASSPGGPQETQYF. CDR3 nucleotide sequence: TGCGCCAGCAGCCCCGGGGGGCCTCAAGAGACCCAGTACTTC.

V usage is TRBV24-1 and J usage is TRBJ2-1; D possibly corresponds to TRBD2 (5 bases). CDR3 length equals 12 residues. V was shortened by 6 bases and J by 5 bases, with 7 bases between the two germline ends. Germline lookup yields CDR1 KGHDR and CDR2 SFDVKD. The CDR3 loop is CATSKRNNEQFF. For the CDR3, the DNA is TGTGCCACCAGTAAGCGGAACAATGAGCAGTTCTTC.

This clonotype has a handful of counts. The rearrangement links TRBV25-1 to TRBJ1-1; maybe TRBD1 (5 bases). The CDR3 has 14 amino acids. V lost 2 bases and J lost 3, with 10 bases in between. Germline V lookup: CDR1 MGHDK, CDR2 SYGVNS. CDR3: CASSEPGRDTEAFF. The CDR3 DNA follows: TGTGCCAGCAGTGAACCAGGGAGGGACACTGAAGCTTTCTTT. Drawing the rest from reference TRBV25-1 and TRBJ1-1, the complete variable domain is EADIYQTPRYLVIGTGKKITLECSQTMGHDKMYWYQQDPGMELHLIHYSYGVNSTEKGDLSSESTVSRIRTEHFPLTLESARPSHTSQYLCASSEPGRDTEAFFGQGTRLTVV.

V and J are TRBV19 and TRBJ1-5; no firm D call. CDR1 is LNHDA, CDR2 SQIVND, per germline (reference sequence). This CDR3 contains 10 residues. The chain's CDR3 is CARGNQPQHF. The CDR3 DNA reads as TGTGCTAGAGGGAATCAGCCCCAGCATTTT.

The chain employs TRBV12-3 or TRBV12-4 and TRBJ2-5; D possibly matches TRBD1 or TRBD2 (5 bases each). V lost 6 bases and J lost 5, with 13 bases in between. This CDR3 comprises 13 residues. CDR3 loop: CASRGTQRETQYF. As DNA, the CDR3 is TGTGCCAGCAGGGGGACGCAGAGGGAGACCCAGTACTTC.

The chain combines TRBV7-9 with TRBJ2-7; D unresolved. V was shortened by 5 bases and J by 4 bases, with 12 bases between the two germline ends. CDR3 length: 13 amino acids. The germline gives CDR1 SEHNR, CDR2 FQNEAQ (reference sequence). The CDR3 nucleotides read TGTGCCAGCAGCCTAGAGGCCCAGTACGAGCAGTACGTC. Protein: CASSLEAQYEQYV.